These 32 T cell receptor beta chains came from one sample sequenced in a study of radiation and T cells in renal cell carcinoma. TCRdb's table, derived via immunoSEQ multiplex PCR, lists solely in-frame clones and lacks some. In the table there are approximately 140,000 clones, about nine tenths of which are singletons. Time point meaning: baseline pretreatment blood. Indicated treatment: 15 Gy SBRT to primary tumor, nephrectomy 4 weeks later. Source: blood, taken from a patient whose treatment included radiotherapy and nephrectomy. These receptors came from a woman in her 70s with renal cell carcinoma.

In its sample, this clone was seen once. The chain carries TRBV14 and TRBJ1-5, with D unresolved. The CDR3 length is 17 residues. Germline V gene data show CDR1 as SGHDN and CDR2 as FVKESK. Trimming pared 1 base from V and 2 bases from J, leaving 15 bases between. The CDR3 spells CASSQGERVGGNQPQHF. As DNA, the CDR3 is TGTGCCAGCAGCCAAGGAGAGAGGGTTGGGGGCAATCAGCCCCAGCATTTT. The variable domain in full, completed from reference TRBV14 and TRBJ1-5, reads EAGVTQFPSHSVIEKGQTVTLRCDPISGHDNLYWYRRVMGKEIKFLLHFVKESKQDESGMPNNRFLAERTGGTYSTLKVQPAELEDSGVYFCASSQGERVGGNQPQHFGDGTRLSIL.

V usage is TRBV2 and J usage is TRBJ2-5, with 8 bases that match TRBD2. V lost 3 bases to trimming and J lost 0 bases; unmatched junction nucleotides: 12. The CDR3 runs to 18 residues. Germline CDR1 SNHLY, CDR2 FYNNEI. The CDR3 region is CASSEGERGPLYQETQYF. Here the CDR3 DNA reads TGTGCCAGCAGTGAGGGAGAGCGGGGGCCTTTGTACCAAGAGACCCAGTACTTC.

V usage is TRBV19 and J usage is TRBJ1-3; weak D call: TRBD1 (5 bases). Germline lookup yields CDR1 LNHDA and CDR2 SQIVND (reference sequence). V lost 3 bases and J 2 bases, leaving 11 bases between the germline ends. This CDR3 comprises 15 residues. CDR3 DNA sequence: TGTGCCAGTAGTATCGGCACGGGGGCTGGAAACACCATATATTTT. Its translation is CASSIGTGAGNTIYF.

The CDR3 is CASSLQTGTGNTIYF. The CDR3 DNA follows: TGTGCCAGCAGCCTCCAGACAGGGACTGGAAACACCATATATTTT. J is TRBJ1-3 and V is TRBV6-5, with 7 positions matching TRBD1. The CDR3 spans 15 residues. The V segment lost 6 bases and the J segment 2 bases; nucleotides outside the gene matches: 7. CDR1 is MNHEY, CDR2 SVGAGI, per germline.

This clone was picked up a small number of times. This chain joins TRBV5-1 and TRBJ2-3, with a weak D call TRBD1 (6 bases). CDR3 length: 13 residues. The V gene lost 5 bases and the J gene lost 2 bases, with 9 bases spanning the gap. Germline V gene lookup returns CDR1 SGHRS and CDR2 YFSETQ. The CDR3 region is CASRDSLTDTQYF. As DNA, the CDR3 is TGCGCCAGCAGGGACAGCCTCACAGATACGCAGTATTTT.

The gene calls are TRBV10-3 and TRBJ2-2; D may be TRBD1 (6 bases). The CDR3 extends over 15 amino acids. Germline CDR1 and CDR2: ENHRY and SYGVKD. V was trimmed by 4 bases and J by 2 bases, leaving 11 bases between them. This CDR3 is CAISAGAFNTGELFF. The CDR3 DNA reads as TGTGCCATCAGTGCAGGGGCATTTAACACCGGGGAGCTGTTTTTT.

This rearrangement joins TRBV28 to TRBJ2-7; D might be TRBD1 (7 bases). The CDR3 is 14 residues long. V shed 1 base and J shed 4 bases, with 11 bases lying between them. The germline V gene encodes CDR1 MDHEN and CDR2 SYDVKM. CDR3 nucleotides: TGTGCCAGCAGTTTATTACAGGGGAGGTACGAGCAGTACTTC. Protein product: CASSLLQGRYEQYF.

CDR3 bases: TGTGCCAGCAGCTTGGCCGTAGTGAAGCAGAACACTGAAGCTTTCTTT. Translated: CASSLAVVKQNTEAFF. The chain has TRBV7-9 and TRBJ1-1; D gene unclear. Trimming pared 3 bases from V and 1 base from J, leaving 15 bases between. CDR3 length equals 16 residues. In germline, CDR1 is SEHNR, CDR2 FQNEAQ (reference sequence).

Points on this clone: The junction differs from germline at one of its ends, possibly a read error. The chain carries TRBV6-6 and TRBJ2-1, with TRBD1 identical over 7 bases. CDR1 and CDR2 (germline): MNHNY, SVGAGI (reference sequence). This CDR3 has 15 residues. The CDR3 loop is CASSPAGTVYHEQFF. The CDR3 DNA follows: TGTGCCAGCAGTCCCGCCGGGACAGTCTACCATGAGCAGTTCTTC.

The genes are TRBV13 and TRBJ2-3; TRBD2 matches at 14 bases. Germline V lookup: CDR1 PRHDT, CDR2 FYEKMQ (reference sequence). V lost 5 bases to trimming and J lost 6 bases; unmatched junction nucleotides: 4. This CDR3 is 15 amino acids long. The CDR3 spells CASSPTSGGGDTQYF. The CDR3 DNA is TGTGCCAGCAGCCCGACTAGCGGGGGGGGCGATACGCAGTATTTT.

The rearrangement joins TRBV11-3 to TRBJ1-1; D not certain. The CDR3 contains 14 residues. Germline loops: CDR1 SGHNT, CDR2 YENEEA. Trimming took off 0 bases at V and 1 base at J, with 6 bases between the two ends. The CDR3 nucleotides are TGTGCCAGCAGCTTAGACGTTCCGAACACTGAAGCTTTCTTT. It codes for CASSLDVPNTEAFF.

Only a few counts were recorded for this clone. The chain uses TRBV19 and TRBJ1-1, with D perhaps matching TRBD1 (5 bases). The CDR3 totals 13 residues. The V gene's germline CDR1 is LNHDA and CDR2 SQIVND (reference sequence). V was pared by 3 bases and J by 8 bases, with 13 bases between. As DNA, the CDR3 is TGTGCCAGTAGTATTTACGGGGCAACGGAAGCTTTCTTT. Translation gives CASSIYGATEAFF.

This sequence joins TRBV11-3 and TRBJ2-5; D not certain. CDR1 and CDR2 from the germline V gene are SGHNT and YENEEA. Between the trimmed V and J ends, which lost 5 bases and 5 bases, there was a span of 9 bases. The CDR3 loop spans 12 amino acids. In nucleotides, the CDR3 is TGTGCCAGCAGCCCATGGTCTGAGACCCAGTACTTC. Protein: CASSPWSETQYF.

The rearrangement uses TRBV29-1 and TRBJ2-7, with D unresolved. Deletions cut 4 bases from V and 5 bases from J, with 9 bases between. CDR1 and CDR2 (germline): SQVTM, ANQGSEA. CDR3 length equals 11 residues. In DNA form, the CDR3 reads TGCAGCGTTGCCGCGGTTCACGAGCAGTACTTC. Protein product: CSVAAVHEQYF.

V usage is TRBV19 and J usage is TRBJ1-2; D call uncertain. The CDR3 is 16 residues long. Germline CDR1 LNHDA, CDR2 SQIVND (reference sequence). V gave up 5 bases and J gave up 1 base, with 17 bases separating them. CDR3 DNA sequence: TGTGCCAGTAGTGACGGGCCCGACCATTTTAACTATGGCTACACCTTC. It codes for CASSDGPDHFNYGYTF.

This chain connects TRBV14 to TRBJ2-2; 9 nucleotides align to TRBD2. Germline assignment: CDR1 SGHDN and CDR2 FVKESK. V lost 1 base and J lost 4; bases outside the gene matches: 1. CDR3 length equals 15 residues. The CDR3 reads CASSQVAGVTGELFF. The CDR3 nucleotides are TGTGCCAGCAGCCAAGTAGCGGGAGTCACCGGGGAGCTGTTTTTT.

This clone occurred once. The J gene is TRBJ1-2, the V gene TRBV5-1; 10 bases are a match to TRBD1. Germline-derived CDR1 and CDR2 are SGHRS and YFSETQ. J lost 2 bases, V lost 4 bases, and 2 bases had no gene match. The CDR3 has 14 residues. CDR3 amino acids: CASSADRGNYGYTF. DNA for the CDR3: TGCGCCAGCAGCGCGGACAGGGGGAACTATGGCTACACCTTC. Full variable domain (missing parts from reference TRBV5-1 and TRBJ1-2): KAGVTQTPRYLIKTRGQQVTLSCSPISGHRSVSWYQQTPGQGLQFLFEYFSETQRNKGNFPGRFSGRQFSNSRSEMNVSTLELGDSALYLCASSADRGNYGYTFGSGTRLTVV.

V is TRBV6-5 and J is TRBJ1-2, with 8 bases lining up with TRBD1. Trimming took 7 bases from V and 9 from J; bases not matched to a gene: 13. From germline, CDR1 is MNHEY and CDR2 SVGAGI. CDR3 length: 14 amino acids. The CDR3 bases are TGTGCCAGCACCCCGGACAGGGTCCTTGATCGCTACACCTTC. This gives the protein CASTPDRVLDRYTF.

The table lists this clone with a few counts. Other DNA sequences of this sample code for an identical CDR3. This chain connects TRBV9 to TRBJ1-5, with a possible D match to TRBD1 (5 bases). Germline values: CDR1 SGDLS, CDR2 YYNGEE. This CDR3 has 15 amino acids. V was clipped by 0 bases and J by 4 bases, with 11 bases between them. The CDR3 is CASSVGEGRNQPQHF. In nucleotides, the CDR3 is TGTGCCAGCAGCGTAGGGGAGGGACGGAATCAGCCCCAGCATTTT.

The chain couples TRBV5-1 to TRBJ2-3; either TRBD1 or TRBD2 may supply D (5 bases each). V gave up 2 bases and J gave up 4 bases, with 11 bases separating them. The CDR3 totals 14 residues. Germline values: CDR1 SGHRS, CDR2 YFSETQ. The CDR3 DNA is TGCGCCAGCAGCTTAGGGACCGGCGCAGATACGCAGTATTTT. This codes for CASSLGTGADTQYF.

The V gene is TRBV9, the J gene TRBJ1-1; D is undetermined. Per the germline V gene, CDR1 is SGDLS and CDR2 is YYNGEE. Trimming shortened V by 4 bases and J by 3 bases, and 13 bases separated the two germline ends. The CDR3 is 14 amino acids. The CDR3 DNA sequence: TGTGCCAGCAGCCCCCAGGATTCTGACACTGAAGCTTTCTTT. This translates into CASSPQDSDTEAFF.

The chain employs TRBV4-2 and TRBJ2-3; TRBD2 matches 9 bases. The CDR3 has 20 residues. Germline trimming cut 0 bases from V and 0 bases from J; bases unmatched to any gene: 13. Germline values: CDR1 LGHNA, CDR2 YNFKEQ. In DNA, the CDR3 is TGTGCCAGCAGCCAAGAGGCCTCGCGGGGGGGCCTGGGTAGCACAGATACGCAGTATTTT. It codes for CASSQEASRGGLGSTDTQYF.

This clone was seen more than once but under ten times. This chain uses TRBV30 with TRBJ1-1; TRBD1 matches 8 bases. CDR1 and CDR2 (germline): GTSNPN, SVGIG (reference sequence). This CDR3 contains 15 residues. The V segment lost 3 bases and the J segment 1 base; nucleotides outside the gene matches: 7. The CDR3 loop reads CAWRPGGYGNTEAFF. CDR3 nucleotide sequence: TGTGCCTGGAGGCCAGGGGGCTACGGGAACACTGAAGCTTTCTTT.

To note about this clone: Other DNA sequences in this sample translate to the same CDR3. As DNA, the CDR3 is TGTGCCAGCAGTTACGGGACAGGGGACTACGAGCAGTACTTC. It codes for CASSYGTGDYEQYF. The chain links TRBV6-6 to TRBJ2-7; 10 bases match TRBD1. Germline V gene sequence: CDR1 MNHNY, CDR2 SVGAGI (reference sequence). The CDR3 contains 14 residues. Unmatched junction bases numbered 1, after V lost 2 bases and J lost 3 bases.

Only one count was recorded for this clone. This rearrangement joins TRBV30 to TRBJ2-1, with D hard to call. With 0 bases removed from V and 1 base from J, the gap between germline ends came to 7 bases. This CDR3 spans 14 amino acids. Germline V lookup: CDR1 GTSNPN, CDR2 SVGIG (reference sequence). Here the CDR3 reads CAWSVVGSYNEQFF. The CDR3 bases are TGTGCCTGGAGTGTAGTAGGGTCCTACAATGAGCAGTTCTTC.

The chain recombines TRBV5-6 with TRBJ2-4, with a tentative D call TRBD1 (5 bases). Deletions cut 1 base from V and 6 bases from J, with 11 bases between. Germline loops: CDR1 SGHDT, CDR2 YYEEEE. This CDR3 region has 14 residues. CDR3: CASSLQGLGNIQYF. CDR3 sequence (DNA): TGTGCCAGCAGCTTGCAGGGTTTGGGAAACATTCAGTACTTC.

This chain links TRBV6-5 with TRBJ1-3; tentatively, D is TRBD1 (6 bases). Germline values: CDR1 MNHEY, CDR2 SVGAGI. V was trimmed by 6 bases and J by 2 bases, leaving 11 bases between them. The CDR3 loop spans 14 amino acids. CDR3 DNA sequence: TGTGCCAGCAGAGGGGGGTTCCCTGGAAACACCATATATTTT. It encodes CASRGGFPGNTIYF.

This clone has just a few counts. This chain joins TRBV5-6 and TRBJ1-6, with 7 bases fitting TRBD1. This CDR3 is 18 amino acids long. J was trimmed by 4 bases and V by 3 bases; bases with no gene match: 13. Germline V gene sequence: CDR1 SGHDT, CDR2 YYEEEE. CDR3 sequence reads: CASSSKTTGWGYNSPLHF. The CDR3 DNA follows: TGTGCCAGCAGCTCCAAGACGACAGGGTGGGGATATAATTCACCCCTCCACTTT.

The chain couples TRBV28 to TRBJ2-5, with 10 bases aligning to TRBD2. V lost 5 bases and J lost 3; bases outside the gene matches: 6. CDR1 is MDHEN, CDR2 SYDVKM, per germline. This CDR3 is 15 amino acids long. CDR3 DNA sequence: TGTGCCAGCAGTCTATCCACTAGCGGGGAAGAGACCCAGTACTTC. This translates into CASSLSTSGEETQYF.

The V and J genes are TRBV10-3 and TRBJ1-1; D unclear. Trimming left V 4 bases short and J 3 bases short, with 12 bases between. This CDR3 comprises 14 residues. Germline assignment: CDR1 ENHRY and CDR2 SYGVKD. CDR3 protein: CAISVPGGHTEAFF. The CDR3, as DNA: TGTGCCATCAGTGTGCCCGGAGGGCACACTGAAGCTTTCTTT.

This clone was counted ten times or more. The chain links TRBV2 to TRBJ1-2; no firm D call. CDR3 length: 13 amino acids. Germline V gives CDR1 SNHLY, CDR2 FYNNEI. The germline V and J ends were trimmed by 0 bases and 8 bases, with 10 bases remaining between them. The CDR3 loop reads CASSEAQAYGYTF. Written as DNA, the CDR3 is TGTGCCAGCAGTGAAGCGCAAGCCTACGGCTACACCTTC.

The CDR3 here is CASSLRSGRETQYF. CDR3 DNA sequence: TGTGCCAGCAGTTTACGGTCAGGGAGAGAGACCCAGTACTTC. V gene TRBV27 combines with J gene TRBJ2-5; D is perhaps TRBD1 or TRBD2 (5 bases each). CDR1 and CDR2 from the germline V gene are MNHEY and SMNVEV (reference sequence). The CDR3 contains 14 residues. Trimming shortened V by 2 bases and J by 4 bases, and 11 bases separated the two germline ends.